This record covers a single T cell receptor beta chain. Sequencing was performed with immunoSEQ multiplex PCR; in TCRdb, only in-frame clones are kept and a portion is missing. The sample contains approximately 660,000 clones, 70% to 90% of which appear only once. This entry belongs to a study of shared T cell receptors in the human thymus. The CDR3 is 16 residues long. Germline V CDR1 and CDR2: MRHNA, SNTAGT. V shed 6 bases, J shed 4 bases, and the junction held 10 bases outside the gene matches. These data were also reused for a study on human thymus T cells. That report adds: Resections obtained during corrective heart surgery supplied the thymus tissue. Blood and thymic repertoires both appeared biased in V and J gene usage. Overlap was high between thymic repertoires from unrelated individuals, as reported in related research.

Sequencing input: thymocytes. The receptor was isolated from a boy in the first two years of life with a congenital heart defect. This sequence joins TRBV6-4 and TRBJ2-1; TRBD2 matches 9 bases. The CDR3: CASSRVGGREYNEQFF. The DNA of the CDR3 is TGTGCCAGCAGCCGAGTCGGCGGGAGGGAGTACAATGAGCAGTTCTTC.